The entry below gives a single TCR beta chain sequence along with its context. Per the original methods: From reference gene primer amplification, estimates of nucleated cell counts were derived. Some clones are missing from TCRdb's copy, which holds only in-frame ones; the method was immunoSEQ multiplex PCR. D and trimming were read from the DNA, whereas the V and J calls and clone size are those reported in that table. This repertoire shows around 450,000 clones, around 87% found once; its top ten account for roughly 0.7%. These data originate in a study of blood T cell repertoires in COVID-19. Study in general: Acute and convalescent COVID-19 specimens originated in the United States, Italy and Spain. In each case, the material was cDNA or gDNA derived from T cells, B-cell-depleted T cells, or PBMCs.

Resolution of symptoms, clearance, or two negative PCRs was present in recovered Cohort 3 donors. V was pared by 2 bases and J by 5 bases, with 7 bases between. The germline V gene has CDR1 LGHDT and CDR2 YNNKEL (reference sequence). The CDR3 sequence is 13 residues long. The chain employs TRBV3-1 (or the pseudogene TRBV3-2) and TRBJ1-5, with D uncertain. This clonotype originated in a woman under 30 who had recovered from COVID-19. The sequenced sample consisted of PBMCs or T cells enriched from blood (not recorded which). CDR3 protein: CASSQYSDQPQHF. The DNA of the CDR3 is TGTGCCAGCAGCCAATATTCGGATCAGCCCCAGCATTTT.